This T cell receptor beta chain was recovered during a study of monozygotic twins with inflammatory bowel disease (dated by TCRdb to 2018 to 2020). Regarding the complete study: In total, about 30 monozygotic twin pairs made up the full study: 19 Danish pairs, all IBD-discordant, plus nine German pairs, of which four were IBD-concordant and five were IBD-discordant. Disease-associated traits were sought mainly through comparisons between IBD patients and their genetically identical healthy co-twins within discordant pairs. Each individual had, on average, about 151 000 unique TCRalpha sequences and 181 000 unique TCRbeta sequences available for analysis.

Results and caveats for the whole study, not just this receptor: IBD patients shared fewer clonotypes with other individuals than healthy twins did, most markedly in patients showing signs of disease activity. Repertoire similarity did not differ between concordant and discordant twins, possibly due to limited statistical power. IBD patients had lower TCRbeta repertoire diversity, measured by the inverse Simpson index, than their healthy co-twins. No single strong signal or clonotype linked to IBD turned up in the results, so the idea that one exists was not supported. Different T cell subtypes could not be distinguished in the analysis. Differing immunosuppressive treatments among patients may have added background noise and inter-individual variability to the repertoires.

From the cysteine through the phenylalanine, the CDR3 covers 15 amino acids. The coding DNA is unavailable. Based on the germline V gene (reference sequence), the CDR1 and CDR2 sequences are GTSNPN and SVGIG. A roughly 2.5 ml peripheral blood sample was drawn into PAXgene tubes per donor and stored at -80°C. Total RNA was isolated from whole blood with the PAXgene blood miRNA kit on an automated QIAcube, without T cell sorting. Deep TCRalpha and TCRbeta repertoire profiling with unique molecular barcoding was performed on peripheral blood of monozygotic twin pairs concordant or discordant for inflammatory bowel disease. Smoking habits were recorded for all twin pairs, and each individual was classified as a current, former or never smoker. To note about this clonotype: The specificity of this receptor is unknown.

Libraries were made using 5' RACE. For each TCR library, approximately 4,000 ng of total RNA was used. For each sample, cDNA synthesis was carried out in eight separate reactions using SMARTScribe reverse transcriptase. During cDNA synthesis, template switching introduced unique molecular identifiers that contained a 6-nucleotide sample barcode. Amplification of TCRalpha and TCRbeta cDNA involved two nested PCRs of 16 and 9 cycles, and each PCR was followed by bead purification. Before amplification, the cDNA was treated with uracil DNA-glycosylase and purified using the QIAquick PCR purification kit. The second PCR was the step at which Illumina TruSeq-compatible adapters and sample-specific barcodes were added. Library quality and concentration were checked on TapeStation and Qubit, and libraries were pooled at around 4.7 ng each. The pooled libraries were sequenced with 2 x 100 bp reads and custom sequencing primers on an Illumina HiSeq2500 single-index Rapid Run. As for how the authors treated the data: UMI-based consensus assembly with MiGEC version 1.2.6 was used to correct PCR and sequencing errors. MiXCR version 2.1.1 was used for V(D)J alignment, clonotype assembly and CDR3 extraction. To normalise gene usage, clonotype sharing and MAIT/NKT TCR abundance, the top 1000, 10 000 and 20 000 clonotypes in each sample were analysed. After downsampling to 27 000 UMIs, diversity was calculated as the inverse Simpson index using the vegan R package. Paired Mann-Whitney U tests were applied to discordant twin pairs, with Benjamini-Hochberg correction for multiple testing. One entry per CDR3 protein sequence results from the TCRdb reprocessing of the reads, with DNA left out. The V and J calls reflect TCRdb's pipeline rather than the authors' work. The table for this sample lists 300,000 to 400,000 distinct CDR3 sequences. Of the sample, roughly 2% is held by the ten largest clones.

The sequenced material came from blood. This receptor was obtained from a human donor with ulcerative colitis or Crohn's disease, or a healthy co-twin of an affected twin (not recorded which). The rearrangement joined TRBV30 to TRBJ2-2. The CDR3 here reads CACKGVFANTGELFF. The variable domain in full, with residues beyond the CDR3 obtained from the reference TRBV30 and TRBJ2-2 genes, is SQTIHQWPATLVQPVGSPLSLECTVEGTSNPNLYWYRQAAGRGLQLLFYSVGIGQISSEVPQNLSASRPQDRQFILSSKKLLLSDSGFYLCACKGVFANTGELFFGEGSRLTVL.